One and the same sample provided the 32 T cell receptor beta chains below, sequenced in a study of cytomegalovirus exposure and HLA in healthy donors. It was with 60 Vbeta and 13 Jbeta primers that the PCR ran. TCRdb's table, derived via immunoSEQ multiplex PCR, lists solely in-frame clones and lacks some. In all, the sample yields around 190,000 clones. Specimen: PBMCs. The origin of the receptors is a woman in her twenties or thirties in good health and CMV-seropositive.

The chain joins TRBV6-6 to TRBJ1-1; perhaps TRBD1 as D (6 bases). V shed 4 bases and J shed 4 bases, with 16 bases lying between them. CDR3 length equals 15 residues. Germline V gene lookup returns CDR1 MNHNY and CDR2 SVGAGI (reference sequence). In DNA form, the CDR3 reads TGTGCCAGCAGTTCCCTAGGGAGGGGGGGCACTGAAGCTTTCTTT. Protein product: CASSSLGRGGTEAFF.

The gene calls are TRBV25-1 and TRBJ2-1; no reliable D call. The length of the CDR3 is 11 residues. Germline CDR1 reads MGHDK; CDR2 reads SYGVNS. V gave up 6 bases and J gave up 5 bases, with 5 bases separating them. Written as DNA, the CDR3 is TGTGCCAGCAGCCCAAACAATGAGCAGTTCTTC. This codes for CASSPNNEQFF. The full variable domain, completed using reference TRBV25-1 and TRBJ2-1, is EADIYQTPRYLVIGTGKKITLECSQTMGHDKMYWYQQDPGMELHLIHYSYGVNSTEKGDLSSESTVSRIRTEHFPLTLESARPSHTSQYLCASSPNNEQFFGPGTRLTVL.

The chain combines TRBV18 with TRBJ2-6, with 9 positions matching TRBD1. Germline V lookup: CDR1 KGHSH, CDR2 LQKENI. Trimming cost V 3 bases and J 0 bases; bases outside gene matches: 3. The CDR3 totals 17 residues. The CDR3 DNA is TGTGCCAGCTCACCGGGACAGGGTCTCTCTGGGGCCAACGTCCTGACTTTC. It yields the protein CASSPGQGLSGANVLTF.

The chain couples TRBV27 to TRBJ2-7; D gene ambiguous. CDR1 and CDR2 (germline): MNHEY, SMNVEV (reference sequence). CDR3 length equals 13 residues. V was shortened by 8 bases and J by 4 bases, with 15 bases between the two germline ends. This CDR3 is CASRPGGNYEQYF. The CDR3 DNA follows: TGTGCCAGCCGCCCCGGCGGAAATTACGAGCAGTACTTC.

CDR3 amino acids: CSVRGSSYNEQFF. Written as DNA, the CDR3 is TGCAGCGTTAGAGGGAGCTCCTACAATGAGCAGTTCTTC. The chain couples TRBV29-1 to TRBJ2-1; weak D call: TRBD2 (5 bases). The CDR3 runs to 13 residues. Deletions cut 5 bases from V and 0 bases from J, with 8 bases between. The germline V gene has CDR1 SQVTM and CDR2 ANQGSEA.

The chain carries TRBV28 and TRBJ1-3; no firm D call. Trimming shortened V by 6 bases and J by 8 bases, and 23 bases separated the two germline ends. Germline V CDR1 and CDR2: MDHEN, SYDVKM. The CDR3 covers 16 residues. The CDR3 sequence: CASRLPTTASHDTIYF. DNA for the CDR3: TGTGCCAGCAGGCTACCGACCACCGCTAGCCATGACACCATATATTTT.

The chain uses TRBV4-1 and TRBJ1-2; 10 nucleotides match TRBD1. The CDR3 has 14 amino acids. V shed 0 bases, J shed 8 bases, and the junction held 3 bases outside the gene matches. Germline assignment: CDR1 MGHRA and CDR2 YSYEKL. The CDR3 bases are TGCGCCAGCAGCCAAGATGGGACAGGGGAAGGCTACACCTTC. Translated, it gives CASSQDGTGEGYTF.

This rearrangement joins TRBV29-1 to TRBJ2-6, with a weak D call TRBD1 (5 bases). Looked up from germline, CDR1 is SQVTM and CDR2 is ANQGSEA. The CDR3 is 15 residues long. V lost 4 bases and J lost 0, with 10 bases in between. CDR3 residues: CSVGPDSSGANVLTF. The CDR3 nucleotides read TGCAGCGTTGGCCCTGACAGCTCTGGGGCCAACGTCCTGACTTTC. The full variable domain, its missing parts supplied by reference TRBV29-1 and TRBJ2-6, is SAVISQKPSRDICQRGTSLTIQCQVDSQVTMMFWYRQQPGQSLTLIATANQGSEATYESGFVIDKFPISRPNLTFSTLTVSNMSPEDSSIYLCSVGPDSSGANVLTFGAGSRLTVL.

The gene calls are TRBV7-2 and TRBJ2-1; D might be TRBD2 (5 bases). Germline assignment: CDR1 SGHTA and CDR2 FQGNSA. Trimming cost V 6 bases and J 0 bases, with 12 bases left between them. The CDR3 consists of 15 residues. The CDR3 spells CASRYPGSSYNEQFF. In DNA form, the CDR3 reads TGTGCCAGCAGATACCCGGGAAGCTCCTACAATGAGCAGTTCTTC. The whole variable domain, filled in from reference TRBV7-2 and TRBJ2-1, reads GAGVSQSPSNKVTEKGKDVELRCDPISGHTALYWYRQSLGQGLEFLIYFQGNSAPDKSGLPSDRFSAERTGGSVSTLTIQRTQQEDSAVYLCASRYPGSSYNEQFFGPGTRLTVL.

The chain employs TRBV4-3 and TRBJ1-1, with 9 bases lining up with TRBD1. In germline, CDR1 is LGHNA, CDR2 YSLEER. This CDR3 spans 15 amino acids. V shed 4 bases and J 5 bases; nucleotides not matched to a gene: 8. CDR3 protein: CASSRETGGKTEAFF. The CDR3 region has the DNA TGCGCCAGCAGCCGAGAGACAGGGGGTAAGACTGAAGCTTTCTTT.

This chain uses TRBV7-9 with TRBJ1-1; D is perhaps TRBD1 (5 bases). The V gene's germline CDR1 is SEHNR and CDR2 FQNEAQ (reference sequence). V dropped 2 bases and J dropped 1 base, with 8 bases sitting between them. The CDR3 totals 14 residues. CDR3 coding DNA: TGTGCCAGCAGCTTAACAGGTTCGAACACTGAAGCTTTCTTT. It translates to CASSLTGSNTEAFF.

The chain couples TRBV29-1 to TRBJ2-7; D perhaps matches TRBD2 (5 bases). The V gene lost 5 bases and the J gene lost 6 bases, with 20 bases spanning the gap. Germline-derived CDR1 and CDR2 are SQVTM and ANQGSEA. This CDR3 is built from 14 residues. DNA for the CDR3: TGCAGCGTTTCTAGCCTACCTGGGCCCTTCGAGCAGTACTTC. Amino acid sequence: CSVSSLPGPFEQYF.

The chain uses TRBV2 and TRBJ2-7, with D uncertain. V lost 4 bases and J 4 bases, leaving 11 bases between the germline ends. This CDR3 spans 13 amino acids. Germline loops: CDR1 SNHLY, CDR2 FYNNEI. This chain's CDR3 is CASSGDNNYEQYF. The CDR3 DNA sequence: TGTGCCAGCAGTGGTGACAACAATTACGAGCAGTACTTC.

The chain has TRBV29-1 and TRBJ1-2; 7 bases are shared with TRBD1. Germline CDR1 and CDR2: SQVTM and ANQGSEA. Trimming took 3 bases from V and 8 from J; bases not matched to a gene: 15. The CDR3 runs to 15 residues. The CDR3 is CSVEKGASSSLGYTF. The CDR3, as DNA: TGCAGCGTTGAGAAGGGGGCGTCCTCTTCATTAGGCTACACCTTC.

The chain joins TRBV2 to TRBJ2-3; D gene uncertain. Per the germline V gene, CDR1 is SNHLY and CDR2 is FYNNEI. Trimming pared 1 base from V and 2 bases from J, leaving 7 bases between. This CDR3 region has 14 residues. The DNA for the CDR3 is TGTGCCAGCAGTGAAGTTATCTTCACAGATACGCAGTATTTT. Amino acid sequence: CASSEVIFTDTQYF.

V and J are TRBV10-3 and TRBJ1-6; 9 bases align to TRBD1. This CDR3 contains 15 residues. Germline CDR1 is ENHRY and CDR2 is SYGVKD. Trimming cost V 0 bases and J 7 bases; bases outside gene matches: 1. This chain's CDR3 is CAISESGTGNSPLHF. DNA of the CDR3: TGTGCCATCAGTGAGTCAGGGACAGGGAATTCACCCCTCCACTTT.

The gene calls are TRBV6-1 and TRBJ2-7, with TRBD1 matching over 11 bases. The germline CDR1 and CDR2 sequences are MNHNS and SASEGT. The junction had 5 bases not matched to a gene; V was cut back by 1 base and J by 3 bases. The CDR3 totals 16 residues. The CDR3, as DNA: TGTGCCAGCAGTGAAGTCTGGGGGACAGGGGGCTACGAGCAGTACTTC. It specifies CASSEVWGTGGYEQYF.

The V gene is TRBV25-1, the J gene TRBJ1-1; 7 bases are shared with TRBD1. CDR1 is MGHDK, CDR2 SYGVNS, per germline. Unmatched junction bases numbered 6, after V lost 7 bases and J lost 4 bases. The CDR3 length is 13 residues. The CDR3 region is CASTKTGRTEAFF. CDR3 nucleotide sequence: TGTGCCAGCACTAAGACAGGGCGCACTGAAGCTTTCTTT.

The chain has TRBV2 and TRBJ2-7; 8 nucleotides agree with TRBD1. CDR1 SNHLY and CDR2 FYNNEI come from the germline V gene. J lost 6 bases, V lost 4 bases, and 5 bases had no gene match. This CDR3 comprises 13 residues. The CDR3 DNA sequence: TGTGCCAGCAGTGGGCAGGGGGCTGGCGAGCAGTACTTC. This encodes CASSGQGAGEQYF. Based on the CDR3 plus reference TRBV2 and TRBJ2-7, the full variable domain is EPEVTQTPSHQVTQMGQEVILRCVPISNHLYFYWYRQILGQKVEFLVSFYNNEISEKSEIFDDQFSVERPDGSNFTLKIRSTKLEDSAMYFCASSGQGAGEQYFGPGTRLTVT.

This rearrangement joins TRBV27 to TRBJ1-1, with D maybe TRBD1 (6 bases). The CDR3 consists of 13 residues. V lost 5 bases to trimming and J lost 11 bases, with 18 bases between them. CDR1 and CDR2 (germline): MNHEY, SMNVEV (reference sequence). The CDR3 sequence is CASSPEDRMRAFF. For the CDR3, the DNA is TGTGCCAGCAGTCCCGAAGACAGGATGAGGGCTTTCTTT.

This rearrangement joins TRBV4-1 to TRBJ2-7, with no clear D. Trimming took 4 bases from V and 0 from J, leaving 10 bases between them. The CDR3 is 14 residues long. The V gene's germline CDR1 is MGHRA and CDR2 YSYEKL. For the CDR3, the DNA is TGCGCCAGCAGCCCAACGATCGGCTCCTACGAGCAGTACTTC. Translation: CASSPTIGSYEQYF.

The chain uses TRBV6-6 and TRBJ2-1; D is perhaps TRBD1 (7 bases). This CDR3 spans 14 amino acids. The ends were cut back, 4 bases at V and 7 bases at J, with 14 bases in the middle. Germline V gene data show CDR1 as MNHNY and CDR2 as SVGAGI (reference sequence). DNA for the CDR3: TGTGCCAGCAGTTCAGGGGGGAGAGAGAATGAGCAGTTCTTC. It yields the protein CASSSGGRENEQFF.

The chain has TRBV7-2 and TRBJ2-5, with D tentatively TRBD1 (6 bases). V lost 3 bases to trimming and J lost 2 bases, with 10 bases between them. Germline CDR1 reads SGHTA; CDR2 reads FQGNSA. This CDR3 spans 14 amino acids. The CDR3 sequence: CASSLGAVQETQYF. The CDR3 coding sequence is TGTGCCAGCAGCTTGGGGGCGGTTCAAGAGACCCAGTACTTC.

The chain uses TRBV6-6 and TRBJ1-2, with 7 bases identical to TRBD1. The V segment lost 11 bases and the J segment 2 bases; nucleotides outside the gene matches: 8. The CDR3 has 13 residues. Germline V gives CDR1 MNHNY, CDR2 SVGAGI (reference sequence). The DNA of the CDR3 is TGTGCCGTCCAGGGACAGTTCAACTATGGCTACACCTTC. As protein: CAVQGQFNYGYTF.

The rearrangement joins TRBV7-9 to TRBJ1-4, with a tentative D call TRBD1 (6 bases). Germline V CDR1 and CDR2: SEHNR, FQNEAQ (reference sequence). The V and J ends lost 11 bases and 0 bases respectively, with 10 bases between them. The CDR3 consists of 13 residues. The CDR3 DNA follows: TGTGCCGCGGGGGCATCAACTAATGAAAAACTGTTTTTT. Translated, it gives CAAGASTNEKLFF.

This sequence joins TRBV19 and TRBJ2-5; D is unresolved. This CDR3 comprises 13 residues. Germline CDR1 and CDR2: LNHDA and SQIVND (reference sequence). V dropped 0 bases and J dropped 4 bases, with 6 bases sitting between them. The DNA for the CDR3 is TGTGCCAGTAGTATAGATCGAGGAGAGACCCAGTACTTC. Encoded protein: CASSIDRGETQYF.

This chain joins TRBV7-9 and TRBJ1-1, with D tentatively TRBD1 (6 bases). The ends were cut back, 1 base at V and 1 base at J, with 10 bases in the middle. This CDR3 comprises 15 residues. The V gene's germline CDR1 is SEHNR and CDR2 FQNEAQ (reference sequence). As DNA, the CDR3 is TGTGCCAGCAGCTTAGGGGGGCCGAAGAACACTGAAGCTTTCTTT. Amino acid sequence: CASSLGGPKNTEAFF.

V and J are TRBV5-6 and TRBJ2-5, with D possibly matching TRBD2 (5 bases). Trimming shortened V by 1 base and J by 5 bases, and 18 bases separated the two germline ends. Germline V CDR1 and CDR2: SGHDT, YYEEEE. CDR3 length: 16 residues. CDR3 sequence reads: CASSLPQAGDWETQYF. The CDR3 DNA is TGTGCCAGCAGCTTGCCTCAGGCCGGGGATTGGGAGACCCAGTACTTC.

This sequence joins TRBV6-5 and TRBJ2-7, with a weak D call TRBD2 (5 bases). There are 13 residues in the CDR3. From germline, CDR1 is MNHEY and CDR2 SVGAGI. Trimming shortened V by 8 bases and J by 0 bases, and 11 bases separated the two germline ends. The CDR3 coding sequence is TGTGCCAGCTACGGGGAAACCTCCTACGAGCAGTACTTC. It encodes CASYGETSYEQYF.

The chain links TRBV9 to TRBJ1-5, with TRBD1 identical over 8 bases. With V trimmed by 0 bases and J by 7 bases, 6 bases remained unmatched. This CDR3 comprises 15 residues. Looked up from germline, CDR1 is SGDLS and CDR2 is YYNGEE. The CDR3 protein is CASSVGRGLEQPQHF. As DNA, the CDR3 is TGTGCCAGCAGCGTAGGCAGGGGGCTGGAGCAGCCCCAGCATTTT.

This CDR3 is CASSYEGSYYEQYF. DNA of the CDR3: TGTGCCAGCAGCTATGAGGGATCTTACTACGAGCAGTACTTC. V and J are TRBV7-9 and TRBJ2-7; D is possibly TRBD2 (5 bases). Germline-derived CDR1 and CDR2 are SEHNR and FQNEAQ (reference sequence). The germline V and J ends were trimmed by 4 bases and 3 bases, with 13 bases remaining between them. This CDR3 contains 14 residues.

The chain couples TRBV6-1 to TRBJ2-7; 12 bases are a match to TRBD1. CDR3 length equals 15 residues. The trim removed 5 bases at V and 5 bases at J, leaving 7 bases unmatched. CDR1 and CDR2 (germline): MNHNS, SASEGT. The CDR3 coding sequence is TGTGCCAGCAGTCTCGGAGGGACAGGGGGCAACGAGCAGTACTTC. This codes for CASSLGGTGGNEQYF.